This T cell receptor beta chain emerged from a study of blood T cell repertoires in COVID-19. Original handling: Cell counts per sample came from amplifying reference gene primers. Measured with immunoSEQ multiplex PCR; TCRdb has only the in-frame clones, and not every one. V and J calls and clone size are those listed in that table; D and trimming were worked out from the DNA. The sample has 150,000 to 200,000 clones, about 85% seen once. This CDR3 spans 12 amino acids. V was trimmed by 2 bases and J by 8 bases, leaving 4 bases between them. Looked up from germline, CDR1 is LGHDT and CDR2 is YNNKEL (reference sequence).

The sequencing input was peripheral blood. This receptor was identified in a woman in her thirties or forties with COVID-19, enrolled during active disease. The chain carries TRBV3-1 (or the pseudogene TRBV3-2) and TRBJ1-6; D gene uncertain. The CDR3 reads CASSQSYSPLHF. The CDR3 DNA follows: TGTGCCAGCAGCCAATCCTATTCACCCCTCCACTTT.